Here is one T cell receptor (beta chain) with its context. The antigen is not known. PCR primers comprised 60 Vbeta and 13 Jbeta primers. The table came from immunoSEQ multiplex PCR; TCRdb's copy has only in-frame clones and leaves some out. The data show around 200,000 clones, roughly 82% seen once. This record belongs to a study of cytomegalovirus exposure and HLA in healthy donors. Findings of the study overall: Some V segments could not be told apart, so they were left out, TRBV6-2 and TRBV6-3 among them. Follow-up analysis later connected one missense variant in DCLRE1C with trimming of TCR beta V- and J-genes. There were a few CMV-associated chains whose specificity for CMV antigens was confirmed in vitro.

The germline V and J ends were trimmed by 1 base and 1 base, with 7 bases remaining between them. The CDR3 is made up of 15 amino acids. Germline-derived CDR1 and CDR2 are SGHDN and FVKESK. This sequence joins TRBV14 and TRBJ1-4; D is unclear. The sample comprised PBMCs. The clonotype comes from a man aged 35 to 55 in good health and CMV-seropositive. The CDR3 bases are TGTGCCAGCAGCCAAGGTGGCTTAACTAATGAAAAACTGTTTTTT. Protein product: CASSQGGLTNEKLFF.